This TCR beta chain was recorded in a study of CD8+ T cells in alopecia areata. This clone was detected ten times or more. This CDR3 has 15 amino acids. V was clipped by 0 bases and J by 0 bases, with 9 bases between them. CDR1 and CDR2 from the germline V gene are SGHTS and YDEGEE. RNA, once extracted, was reverse transcribed into cDNA for use as the sequencing template. The repertoire was sequenced with immunoSEQ multiplex PCR; TCRdb's copy has only in-frame clones and lacks some. The sample comprises some 130,000 clones, around half of which are singletons, and less than 20% rests with the top ten. Regarding treatment: oral pan-JAK inhibitor, 5-10 mg twice daily.

J is TRBJ2-5 and V is TRBV5-8; D is possibly TRBD1 (5 bases). The TCR comes from a human donor with alopecia areata. Sequenced here: CD8+ T cells sorted from blood, sampled at week 4, from a patient treated with tofacitinib. The CDR3 region is CASSLGSGYQETQYF. CDR3 bases: TGTGCCAGCAGCTTGGGTTCAGGGTACCAAGAGACCCAGTACTTC.